Listed below are T cell receptor beta chains from one sample, sequenced in a study of cytomegalovirus exposure and HLA in healthy donors. Profiling relied on immunoSEQ multiplex PCR, and the TCRdb table lists in-frame clones only, not all of them. The sample has around 260,000 clones, around 90% seen once. The sample comprised PBMCs. Receptors were obtained from a woman between 25 and 40 years old in good health and CMV-seronegative. Both conserved end residues are part of each CDR3. The D gene is left open where the match is weak.

TRBJ2-4	TRBV6-6	TRBD2	CASSFGSGMLNIQYF	TGTGCCAGCAGTTTCGGGAGCGGGATGTTGAACATTCAGTACTTC
TRBJ2-2	TRBV2	-	CASTHWGPLGDTGELFF	TGTGCCAGCACCCATTGGGGACCCCTTGGGGACACCGGGGAGCTGTTTTTT
TRBJ2-1	TRBV19	TRBD2	CASSMAASGSYNEQFF	TGTGCCAGTAGTATGGCGGCTAGCGGGAGCTACAATGAGCAGTTCTTC
TRBJ2-1	TRBV2	TRBD2	CASSEAGGRADEQFF	TGTGCCAGCAGTGAAGCGGGCGGGAGGGCGGATGAGCAGTTCTTC
TRBJ2-7	TRBV4-3	-	CASSQFRGSQNEQYF	TGCGCCAGCAGCCAATTCAGGGGCAGTCAGAACGAGCAGTACTTC
TRBJ2-1	TRBV5-1	-	CASSLAGGIYNEQFF	TGCGCCAGCAGCTTGGCCGGCGGGATATACAATGAGCAGTTCTTC
TRBJ2-6	TRBV7-9	-	CASSDLSSGANVLTF	TGTGCCAGCAGCGACCTCAGCTCTGGGGCCAACGTCCTGACTTTC
TRBJ2-7	TRBV6-6	TRBD2	CASSPGLDRYEQYF	TGTGCCAGCAGTCCGGGACTAGACCGCTACGAGCAGTACTTC
TRBJ1-5	TRBV4-3	TRBD1	CASSQGTGIGYSNQPQHF	TGCGCCAGCAGCCAAGGGACAGGAATTGGGTATAGCAATCAGCCCCAGCATTTT
TRBJ2-2	TRBV7-6	-	CASSSGRQVTGELFF	TGTGCCAGCAGCTCCGGCCGACAGGTCACCGGGGAGCTGTTTTTT
TRBJ1-5	TRBV6-1	-	CASSPTGGIQPQHF	TGTGCCAGCAGCCCGACAGGCGGTATCCAGCCCCAGCATTTT
TRBJ2-3	TRBV9	TRBD2	CASSVRTSGETDTQYF	TGTGCCAGCAGCGTCCGGACTAGCGGGGAGACAGATACGCAGTATTTT
TRBJ2-4	TRBV28	-	CASSSRGTNHKNIQYF	TGTGCCAGCAGTTCAAGGGGAACAAATCACAAAAACATTCAGTACTTC
TRBJ1-4	TRBV9	-	CASNVGGGREKLFF	TGTGCCAGCAACGTGGGCGGGGGGAGAGAAAAACTGTTTTTT
TRBJ2-1	TRBV11-2	TRBD2	CASSPLASGSMDEQFF	TGTGCCAGCAGCCCCTTGGCTAGCGGGAGTATGGATGAGCAGTTCTTC
TRBJ2-3	TRBV5-1	-	CASSLAGTDITQYF	TGCGCCAGCAGCCTAGCTGGGACCGATATTACGCAGTATTTT
TRBJ2-7	TRBV7-9	-	CASSFGGAYEQYF	TGTGCCAGCAGCTTCGGGGGCGCCTACGAGCAGTACTTC
TRBJ2-7	TRBV19	-	CASSTRRDGRYEQYF	TGTGCCAGTAGTACCCGAAGGGATGGGCGCTACGAGCAGTACTTC
TRBJ2-5	TRBV19	TRBD2	CASSRTSGIQETQYF	TGTGCCAGTAGTAGAACTAGCGGGATCCAAGAGACCCAGTACTTC
TRBJ2-1	TRBV6-5	-	CASSYLRDPEQFF	TGTGCCAGCAGTTACCTCAGGGACCCCGAGCAGTTCTTC
TRBJ2-7	TRBV27	-	CASSLSASYEQYF	TGTGCCAGCAGTTTATCGGCCAGCTACGAGCAGTACTTC